The entry that follows covers one TCR beta chain sequence. This specimen belongs to a study of spatial heterogeneity in lung cancer. In the study overall: Alpha-chain sequences were consistently detected less often than beta-chain sequences.

The CDR3 runs 13 residues. Germline V CDR1 and CDR2: SGHNT, YYREEE (reference sequence). J gave up 8 bases and V 4 bases, and 5 bases lay outside the gene matches. On each TCR cDNA molecule, a unique molecular identifier was present. TCRdb ran MiXCR on the 5' RACE reads and lists one entry per CDR3 protein. Of some 3,700 distinct CDR3 sequences in the sample, about 30% were seen once. As for time point: sample taken at primary tumor resection. Unsorted whole RNA from tumor, nontumor lung or frozen PBMC underwent sequencing. The cohort: around 79 early-stage, untreated non-small cell lung cancer patients.

This sample comprised normal lung tissue next to the tumor, obtained at surgery. This sequence was found in a male donor with early-stage non-small cell lung cancer. This chain links TRBV5-4 with TRBJ2-1; 8 nucleotides align to TRBD1. CDR3 loop: CASSRQGTDEQFF. CDR3 in DNA: TGTGCCAGCAGCCGACAGGGGACTGATGAGCAGTTCTTC. Looking up the rest from reference TRBV5-4 and TRBJ2-1 gives the full variable domain: ETGVTQSPTHLIKTRGQQVTLRCSSQSGHNTVSWYQQALGQGPQFIFQYYREEENGRGNFPPRFSGLQFPNYSSELNVNALELDDSALYLCASSRQGTDEQFFGPGTRLTVL.